Listed below are T cell receptor beta chains from one sample, sequenced in a study of blood T cell repertoires in COVID-19. The assay was immunoSEQ multiplex PCR, and TCRdb's table has in-frame clones only and misses some. Of approximately 77,000 clones in the sample, more than 70% are singletons; the top ten hold about 16%. Sequenced input: peripheral blood. The receptors here all came from a man in his 70s with active or convalescent COVID-19. The CDR3 runs from the conserved cysteine through the conserved F or W. Fields, in order: V gene, clone size, D gene, J gene, CDR3 protein, CDR3 DNA. D genes are given only for firm matches. Rows may omit the clone size; those that give it use once, few, many or a size class.

>TRBV11-2|.|TRBD2|TRBJ2-5
CASRRLAGIQETQYF
TGTGCCAGCAGGCGACTAGCGGGGATCCAAGAGACCCAGTACTTC
>TRBV24-1|.|.|TRBJ1-6
CATSDLPENASAGSYNSPLHF
TGTGCCACCAGTGATTTGCCCGAGAATGCTTCTGCGGGCTCCTATAATTCACCCCTCCACTTT
>TRBV12-5|.|TRBD1|TRBJ1-6
CASGLSGGGSPLHF
TGTGCTAGTGGTTTGTCAGGGGGTGGCTCACCCCTCCACTTT
>TRBV19|.|TRBD2|TRBJ2-1
CASSIDQGLGGSYNEQFF
TGTGCCAGTAGTATAGATCAGGGTTTGGGGGGGAGCTACAATGAGCAGTTCTTC
>TRBV10-3|.|.|TRBJ1-2
CAINGGSGDYGYTF
TGTGCCATCAACGGAGGGTCCGGCGACTATGGCTACACCTTC
>TRBV28|.|.|TRBJ1-2
CASSQPRKGVSYGYTF
TGTGCCAGCAGCCAGCCCCGTAAAGGAGTAAGCTATGGCTACACCTTC
>TRBV7-9|.|TRBD1|TRBJ1-4
CASSRDSATNEKLFF
TGTGCCAGCAGCAGGGACAGTGCAACTAATGAAAAACTGTTTTTT
>TRBV5-5|few|.|TRBJ1-4
CASSLEAGDQKLFF
TGTGCCAGCAGCTTGGAGGCAGGGGATCAGAAACTGTTTTTT
>TRBV19|.|.|TRBJ1-2
CASSNRDYGYTF
TGTGCCAGTAGTAACAGGGACTATGGCTACACCTTC
>TRBV5-6|.|TRBD1|TRBJ2-3
CASSPRQGKRTDTQYF
TGTGCCAGCAGCCCCCGACAGGGGAAGAGGACAGATACGCAGTATTTT
>TRBV5-1|.|.|TRBJ2-7
CASSFSVITGQTYEQYF
TGCGCCAGCAGCTTTTCAGTTATCACCGGACAAACCTACGAGCAGTACTTC
>TRBV28|.|TRBD2|TRBJ2-5
CASSTTSGGWETQYF
TGTGCCAGCAGTACCACTAGCGGGGGGTGGGAGACCCAGTACTTC
>TRBV27|few|.|TRBJ1-6
CASSLVPGSLHF
TGTGCCAGCAGTTTGGTACCCGGGTCCCTCCACTTT
>TRBV11-2|few|TRBD1|TRBJ2-7
CASSPHSGQTYEQYF
TGTGCCAGCAGCCCGCATTCGGGACAGACCTACGAGCAGTACTTC
>TRBV7-3|once|TRBD1|TRBJ2-3
CASSSTGGVNTQYF
TGTGCCAGCAGCTCGACAGGGGGCGTAAATACGCAGTATTTT
>TRBV7-2|many|.|TRBJ1-5
CASSLSSQGVQPQHF
TGTGCCAGCAGCTTATCGAGCCAGGGCGTGCAGCCCCAGCATTTT
>TRBV7-9|few|.|TRBJ2-1
CASSLINQGSNEQFF
TGTGCCAGCAGCTTAATCAATCAGGGTTCGAATGAGCAGTTCTTC
>TRBV3-1/TRBV3-2|.|.|TRBJ1-2
CASSHEPGNYGYTF
TGTGCCAGCAGCCACGAGCCGGGAAACTATGGCTACACCTTC
>TRBV29-1|.|.|TRBJ2-5
CSVQGRRETQYF
TGCAGCGTACAGGGACGGAGGGAGACCCAGTACTTC
>TRBV5-1|.|TRBD1|TRBJ2-5
CASNPGQGSETQYF
TGCGCCAGCAACCCGGGACAGGGTTCGGAGACCCAGTACTTC
>TRBV6-1|.|.|TRBJ2-5
CASSDRRGGTETQYF
TGTGCCAGCAGTGACCGCAGGGGAGGGACGGAGACCCAGTACTTC
>TRBV7-2|.|TRBD1|TRBJ2-7
CASSLGGGQGFEQYF
TGTGCCAGCAGCTTAGGGGGGGGACAGGGTTTCGAGCAGTACTTC
>TRBV27|.|.|TRBJ2-2
CASSLLNTGELFF
TGTGCCAGCAGCCTCCTGAACACCGGGGAGCTGTTTTTT
>TRBV28|.|.|TRBJ2-1
CASSSPGTGGGNEQFF
TGTGCCAGCAGTTCCCCCGGGACTGGGGGAGGAAATGAGCAGTTCTTC
>TRBV30|once|.|TRBJ1-5
CAWSRGNSNQPQHF
TGTGCCTGGAGTAGAGGAAATAGCAATCAGCCCCAGCATTTT
>TRBV13|.|.|TRBJ1-4
CASSASPGRTIEKLFF
TGTGCCAGCAGCGCATCCCCTGGACGGACAATTGAAAAACTGTTTTTT
>TRBV7-3|.|TRBD2|TRBJ2-1
CASSPTRESAQFF
TGTGCCAGCAGCCCTACGCGGGAGTCGGCCCAGTTCTTC
>TRBV5-8|few|TRBD1|TRBJ2-1
CASSPGTDYNEQFF
TGTGCCAGCAGCCCCGGGACAGATTACAATGAGCAGTTCTTC
>TRBV3-1/TRBV3-2|.|TRBD1|TRBJ1-1
CASSPGQGDAFF
TGTGCCAGCAGCCCGGGACAGGGCGACGCTTTCTTT
>TRBV29-1|.|TRBD1|TRBJ1-3
CSAGGRGLGNTIYF
TGCAGCGCCGGTGGCAGGGGGCTTGGAAACACCATATATTTT
>TRBV15|.|.|TRBJ1-3
CATSRDLSGNTIYF
TGTGCCACCAGCAGAGATCTAAGTGGAAACACCATATATTTT
>TRBV7-9|.|.|TRBJ2-7
CASSPLRLAGNPGEQYF
TGTGCCAGCAGCCCCCTGCGTTTGGCAGGGAATCCTGGAGAGCAGTACTTC
>TRBV7-9|.|.|TRBJ2-2
CAEDNPNRDHGELFF
TGTGCCGAGGATAACCCGAACAGGGACCACGGGGAGCTGTTTTTT
>TRBV6-5|few|.|TRBJ2-2
CASSYTRTVNTGELFF
TGTGCCAGCAGTTACACCCGGACTGTGAACACCGGGGAGCTGTTTTTT
>TRBV24-1|.|TRBD1|TRBJ1-1
CATRGDRMEGRNTEAFF
TGTGCCACCAGGGGGGACAGGATGGAAGGGAGGAACACTGAAGCTTTCTTT
>TRBV7-9|.|TRBD2|TRBJ2-3
CASSYGTSGGTDTQYF
TGTGCCAGCAGCTATGGGACTAGCGGGGGAACAGATACGCAGTATTTT
>TRBV7-9|.|TRBD1|TRBJ1-6
CASSQPPEGQGNSPLHF
TGTGCCAGCAGCCAACCCCCTGAGGGACAGGGTAATTCACCCCTCCACTTT